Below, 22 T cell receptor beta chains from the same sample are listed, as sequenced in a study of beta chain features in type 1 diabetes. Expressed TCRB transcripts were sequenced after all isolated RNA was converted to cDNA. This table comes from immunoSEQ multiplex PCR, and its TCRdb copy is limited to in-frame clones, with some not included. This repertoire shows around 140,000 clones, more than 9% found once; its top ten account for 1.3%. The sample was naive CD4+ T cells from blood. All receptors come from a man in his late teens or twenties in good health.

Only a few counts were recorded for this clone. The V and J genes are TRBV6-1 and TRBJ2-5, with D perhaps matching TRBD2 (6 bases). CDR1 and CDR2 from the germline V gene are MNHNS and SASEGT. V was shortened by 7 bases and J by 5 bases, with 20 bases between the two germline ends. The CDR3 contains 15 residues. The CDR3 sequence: CASTDGTAGRETQYF. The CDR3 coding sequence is TGTGCCAGCACCGACGGGACTGCAGGCCGGGAGACCCAGTACTTC.

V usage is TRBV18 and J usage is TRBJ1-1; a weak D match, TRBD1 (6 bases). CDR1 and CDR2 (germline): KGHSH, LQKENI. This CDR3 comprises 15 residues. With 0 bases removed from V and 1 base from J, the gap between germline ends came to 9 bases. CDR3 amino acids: CASSPPGHSNTEAFF. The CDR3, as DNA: TGTGCCAGCTCACCACCGGGACACTCGAACACTGAAGCTTTCTTT.

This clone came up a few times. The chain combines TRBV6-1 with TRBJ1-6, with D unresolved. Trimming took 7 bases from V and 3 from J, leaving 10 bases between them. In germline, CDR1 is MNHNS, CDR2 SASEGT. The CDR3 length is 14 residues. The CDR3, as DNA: TGTGCCAGCACCCCGACATTCTATAATTCACCCCTCCACTTT. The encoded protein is CASTPTFYNSPLHF.

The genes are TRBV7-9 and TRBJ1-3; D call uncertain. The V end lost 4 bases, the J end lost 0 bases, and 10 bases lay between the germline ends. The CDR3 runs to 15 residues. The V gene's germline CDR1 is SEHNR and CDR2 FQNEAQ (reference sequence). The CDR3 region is CASSSRADSGNTIYF. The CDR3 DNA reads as TGTGCCAGCAGCTCGAGGGCGGACTCTGGAAACACCATATATTTT. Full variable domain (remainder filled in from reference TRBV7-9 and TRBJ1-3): DTGVSQNPRHKITKRGQNVTFRCDPISEHNRLYWYRQTLGQGPEFLTYFQNEAQLEKSRLLSDRFSAERPKGSFSTLEIQRTEQGDSAMYLCASSSRADSGNTIYFGEGSWLTVV.

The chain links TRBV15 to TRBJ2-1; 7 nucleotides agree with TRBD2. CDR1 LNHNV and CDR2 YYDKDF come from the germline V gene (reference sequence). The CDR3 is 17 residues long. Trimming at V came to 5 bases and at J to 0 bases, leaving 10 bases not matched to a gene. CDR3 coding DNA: TGTGCCACCAGCGGAATGGTAGCGGGTACCTCCTACAATGAGCAGTTCTTC. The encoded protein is CATSGMVAGTSYNEQFF.

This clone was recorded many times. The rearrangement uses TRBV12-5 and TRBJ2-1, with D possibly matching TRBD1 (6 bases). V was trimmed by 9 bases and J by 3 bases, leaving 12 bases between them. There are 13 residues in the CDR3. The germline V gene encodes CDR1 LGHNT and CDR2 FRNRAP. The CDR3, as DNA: TGTGCTAGACACAGGGTAGACTACAATGAGCAGTTCTTC. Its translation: CARHRVDYNEQFF.

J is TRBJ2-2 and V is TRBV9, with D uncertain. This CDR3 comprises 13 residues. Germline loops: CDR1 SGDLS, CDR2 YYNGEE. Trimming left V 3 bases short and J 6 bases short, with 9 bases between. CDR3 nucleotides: TGTGCCAGCAGCGGCTACGTCCCCGGGGAGCTGTTTTTT. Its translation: CASSGYVPGELFF. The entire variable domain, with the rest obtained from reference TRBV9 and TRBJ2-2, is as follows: DSGVTQTPKHLITATGQRVTLRCSPRSGDLSVYWYQQSLDQGLQFLIQYYNGEERAKGNILERFSAQQFPDLHSELNLSSLELGDSALYFCASSGYVPGELFFGEGSRLTVL.

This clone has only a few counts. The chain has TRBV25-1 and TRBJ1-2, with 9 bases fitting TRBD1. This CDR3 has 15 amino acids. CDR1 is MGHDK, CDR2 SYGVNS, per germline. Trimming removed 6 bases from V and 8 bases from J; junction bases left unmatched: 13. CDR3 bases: TGTGCCAGCAGCCCCATGGGACAGGGTATTTGGGGCTACACCTTC. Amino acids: CASSPMGQGIWGYTF.

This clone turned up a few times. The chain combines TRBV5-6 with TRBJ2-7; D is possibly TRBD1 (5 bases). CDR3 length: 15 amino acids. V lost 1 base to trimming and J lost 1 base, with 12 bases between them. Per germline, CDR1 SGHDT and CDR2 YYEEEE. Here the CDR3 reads CASSLKGQGSYEQYF. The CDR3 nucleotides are TGTGCCAGCAGCTTGAAGGGCCAGGGATCCTACGAGCAGTACTTC.

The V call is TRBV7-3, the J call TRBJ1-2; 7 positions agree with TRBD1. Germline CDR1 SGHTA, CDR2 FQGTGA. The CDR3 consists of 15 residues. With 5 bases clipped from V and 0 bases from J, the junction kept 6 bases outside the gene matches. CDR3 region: CASSPQGDPNYGYTF. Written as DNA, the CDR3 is TGTGCCAGCAGCCCCCAGGGGGACCCTAACTATGGCTACACCTTC.

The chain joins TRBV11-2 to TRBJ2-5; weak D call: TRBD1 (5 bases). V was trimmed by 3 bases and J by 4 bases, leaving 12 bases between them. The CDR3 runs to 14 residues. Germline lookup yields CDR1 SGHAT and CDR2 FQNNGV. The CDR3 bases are TGTGCCAGCAGCTTCCTAGGGGCAGGAGAGACCCAGTACTTC. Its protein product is CASSFLGAGETQYF.

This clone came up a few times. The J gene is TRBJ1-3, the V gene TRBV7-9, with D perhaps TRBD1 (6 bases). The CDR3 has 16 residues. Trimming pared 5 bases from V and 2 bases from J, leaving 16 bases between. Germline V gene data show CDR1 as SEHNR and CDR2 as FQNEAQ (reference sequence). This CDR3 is CASSRRGGLTGNTIYF. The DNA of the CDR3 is TGTGCCAGCAGCCGAAGGGGGGGTCTTACTGGAAACACCATATATTTT.

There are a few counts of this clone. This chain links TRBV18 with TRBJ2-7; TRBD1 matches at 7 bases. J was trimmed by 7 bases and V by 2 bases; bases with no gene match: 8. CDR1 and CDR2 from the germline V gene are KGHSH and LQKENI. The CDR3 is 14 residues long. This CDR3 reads CASSPGTENREQYF. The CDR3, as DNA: TGTGCCAGCTCACCAGGGACAGAAAACAGGGAGCAGTACTTC.

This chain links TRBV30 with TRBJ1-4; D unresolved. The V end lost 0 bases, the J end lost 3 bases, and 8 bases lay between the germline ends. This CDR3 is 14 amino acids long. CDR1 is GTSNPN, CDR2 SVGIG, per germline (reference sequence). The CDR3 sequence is CAWSVISANEKLFF. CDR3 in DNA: TGTGCCTGGAGTGTAATTTCGGCTAATGAAAAACTGTTTTTT.

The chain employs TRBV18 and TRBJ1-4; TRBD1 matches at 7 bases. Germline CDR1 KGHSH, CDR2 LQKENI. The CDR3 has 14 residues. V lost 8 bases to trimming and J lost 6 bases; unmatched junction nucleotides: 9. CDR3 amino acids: CASTPRDRDEKLFF. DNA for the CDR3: TGTGCCAGCACGCCAAGGGACAGAGATGAAAAACTGTTTTTT.

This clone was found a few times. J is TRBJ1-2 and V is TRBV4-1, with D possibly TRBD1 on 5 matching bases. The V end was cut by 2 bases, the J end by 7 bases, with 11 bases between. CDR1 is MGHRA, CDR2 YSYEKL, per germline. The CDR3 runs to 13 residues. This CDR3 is CASSQTTGRGYTF. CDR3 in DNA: TGCGCCAGCAGCCAAACCACAGGTCGTGGCTACACCTTC.

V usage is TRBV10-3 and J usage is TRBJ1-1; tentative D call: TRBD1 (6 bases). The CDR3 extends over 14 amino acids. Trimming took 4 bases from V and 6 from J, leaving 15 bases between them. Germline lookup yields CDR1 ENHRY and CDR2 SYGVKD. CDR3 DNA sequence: TGTGCCATCAGTGGACCCCTGGGGGCGCCTGAAGCTTTCTTT. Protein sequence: CAISGPLGAPEAFF.

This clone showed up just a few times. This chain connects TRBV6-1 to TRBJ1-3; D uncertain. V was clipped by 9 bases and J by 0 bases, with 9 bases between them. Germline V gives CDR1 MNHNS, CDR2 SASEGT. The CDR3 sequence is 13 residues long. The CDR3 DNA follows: TGTGCCAGTGAAAAGAGCTCTGGAAACACCATATATTTT. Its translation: CASEKSSGNTIYF.

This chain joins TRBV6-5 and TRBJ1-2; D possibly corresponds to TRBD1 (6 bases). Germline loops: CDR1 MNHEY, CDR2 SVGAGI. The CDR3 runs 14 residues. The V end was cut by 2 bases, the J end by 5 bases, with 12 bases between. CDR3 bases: TGTGCCAGCAGTTACCGGGACACGGCGTATGGCTACACCTTC. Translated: CASSYRDTAYGYTF.

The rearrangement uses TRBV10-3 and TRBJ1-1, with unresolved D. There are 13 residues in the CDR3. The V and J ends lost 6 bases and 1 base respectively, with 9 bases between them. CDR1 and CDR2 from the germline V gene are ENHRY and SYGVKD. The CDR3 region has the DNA TGTGCCATCAGGGCAGGTTCGAACACTGAAGCTTTCTTT. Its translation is CAIRAGSNTEAFF.

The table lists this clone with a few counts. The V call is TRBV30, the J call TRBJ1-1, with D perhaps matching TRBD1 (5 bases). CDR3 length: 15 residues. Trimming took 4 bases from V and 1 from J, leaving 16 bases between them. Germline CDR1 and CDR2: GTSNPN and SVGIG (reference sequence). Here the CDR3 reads CAWNIPWTPNTEAFF. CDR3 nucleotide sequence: TGTGCCTGGAATATTCCTTGGACACCGAACACTGAAGCTTTCTTT.

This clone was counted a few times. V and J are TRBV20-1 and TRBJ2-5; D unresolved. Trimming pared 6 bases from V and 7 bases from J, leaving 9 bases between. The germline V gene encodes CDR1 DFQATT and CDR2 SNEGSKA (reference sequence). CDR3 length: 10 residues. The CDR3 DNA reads TGCAGTGCCCACCCCAGGACCCAGTACTTC. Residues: CSAHPRTQYF.